The 21 T cell receptor beta chains in this list originate from one sample, sequenced in a study of T cells in narcolepsy. Assay used: immunoSEQ multiplex PCR; TCRdb lists only in-frame clones, some missing. This sample has fewer than 40,000 clones, with about 80% found just once. The specimen sequenced was CD45RA- memory CD4+ T cells from PBMCs. These receptors all come from a human donor with narcolepsy.

The rearrangement joins TRBV7-2 to TRBJ2-3, with D hard to call. The CDR3 totals 15 residues. V lost 1 base and J 3 bases, leaving 11 bases between the germline ends. The V gene's germline CDR1 is SGHTA and CDR2 FQGNSA. The CDR3 region has the DNA TGTGCCAGCAGCTTAGAACGGATTCGGACAGATACGCAGTATTTT. Translating it yields CASSLERIRTDTQYF.

V gene TRBV6-5 combines with J gene TRBJ1-3; D ambiguous. V was clipped by 5 bases and J by 3 bases, with 14 bases between them. There are 15 residues in the CDR3. Germline CDR1 reads MNHEY; CDR2 reads SVGAGI. Written as DNA, the CDR3 is TGTGCCAGCAGTCCCCAAGGGTTGGGTGGAAACACCATATATTTT. This sequence encodes CASSPQGLGGNTIYF.

The chain links TRBV18 to TRBJ1-2; TRBD1 might be the D (6 bases). CDR1 and CDR2 (germline): KGHSH, LQKENI. The V end lost 5 bases, the J end lost 3 bases, and 16 bases lay between the germline ends. CDR3 length: 15 residues. CDR3 sequence: CASSEQGSLDYGYTF. The CDR3 coding sequence is TGTGCCAGCTCAGAACAGGGATCATTGGACTATGGCTACACCTTC. Full variable domain (remainder filled in from reference TRBV18 and TRBJ1-2): NAGVMQNPRHLVRRRGQEARLRCSPMKGHSHVYWYRQLPEEGLKFMVYLQKENIIDESGMPKERFSAEFPKEGPSILRIQQVVRGDSAAYFCASSEQGSLDYGYTFGSGTRLTVV.

The CDR3 region is CASSSRPTGMNEQFF. The CDR3 DNA sequence: TGTGCCAGCAGCTCACGCCCGACAGGCATGAATGAGCAGTTCTTC. The gene calls are TRBV6-6 and TRBJ2-1; weak D call: TRBD1 (6 bases). The CDR3 sequence is 15 residues long. Trimming took off 6 bases at V and 7 bases at J, with 19 bases between the two ends. The germline V gene encodes CDR1 MNHNY and CDR2 SVGAGI (reference sequence).

The DNA for the CDR3 is TGTGCCAGCAGCTTTAAGGGCTCTAACTATGGCTACACCTTC. It is translated as CASSFKGSNYGYTF. V gene TRBV5-8 combines with J gene TRBJ1-2; D is unclear. Germline V lookup: CDR1 SGHTS, CDR2 YDEGEE. Trimming took 2 bases from V and 0 from J, leaving 8 bases between them. This CDR3 has 14 residues.

Concerning this clone itself: The sample has other DNA sequences that encode this CDR3 too. The rearrangement joins TRBV30 to TRBJ1-6; 7 bases match TRBD1. Germline trimming cut 5 bases from V and 3 bases from J; bases unmatched to any gene: 10. The length of the CDR3 is 16 residues. Looked up from germline, CDR1 is GTSNPN and CDR2 is SVGIG (reference sequence). CDR3 in DNA: TGTGCCTGGGGGTGGGACAGCGGGAACTATAATTCACCCCTCCACTTT. It yields the protein CAWGWDSGNYNSPLHF.

CDR3 amino acids: CASTLGASPGEKLFF. The CDR3 nucleotides read TGTGCCAGCACCTTGGGGGCCAGCCCAGGTGAAAAACTGTTTTTT. The chain carries TRBV9 and TRBJ1-4; D perhaps matches TRBD1 (6 bases). Germline CDR1 is SGDLS and CDR2 is YYNGEE. The CDR3 loop spans 15 amino acids. V shed 6 bases and J shed 7 bases, with 19 bases lying between them. Drawing the rest from reference TRBV9 and TRBJ1-4, the complete variable domain is DSGVTQTPKHLITATGQRVTLRCSPRSGDLSVYWYQQSLDQGLQFLIQYYNGEERAKGNILERFSAQQFPDLHSELNLSSLELGDSALYFCASTLGASPGEKLFFGSGTQLSVL.

The gene calls are TRBV7-3 and TRBJ1-2; D is undetermined. This CDR3 region has 16 residues. CDR1 is SGHTA, CDR2 FQGTGA, per germline. The ends were cut back, 4 bases at V and 0 bases at J, with 15 bases in the middle. CDR3 loop: CASSSLGGKSNYGYTF. The CDR3 DNA reads as TGTGCCAGCAGCTCACTCGGTGGGAAATCTAACTATGGCTACACCTTC.

The chain recombines TRBV6-5 with TRBJ1-4; TRBD1 matches 9 bases. Germline assignment: CDR1 MNHEY and CDR2 SVGAGI. The V segment lost 6 bases and the J segment 3 bases; nucleotides outside the gene matches: 5. The CDR3 covers 15 residues. CDR3 nucleotides: TGTGCCAGCAGGGGGACAGGGCGATCTAATGAAAAACTGTTTTTT. Translation: CASRGTGRSNEKLFF.

This chain connects TRBV7-3 to TRBJ2-3; 9 bases are a match to TRBD2. The CDR3 runs 15 residues. The V and J ends lost 5 bases and 1 base, in that order; junction bases with no gene match: 4. Germline CDR1 and CDR2: SGHTA and FQGTGA. CDR3 in amino acids: CASSVSGGGTDTQYF. As DNA, the CDR3 is TGTGCCAGCAGCGTTAGCGGGGGAGGCACAGATACGCAGTATTTT.

This rearrangement joins TRBV5-1 to TRBJ2-1; D is possibly TRBD1 (5 bases). Germline-derived CDR1 and CDR2 are SGHRS and YFSETQ. The CDR3 runs to 13 residues. Trimming removed 3 bases from V and 3 bases from J, with 7 bases in between. The CDR3: CASSSTDYNEQFF. The CDR3 DNA reads TGCGCCAGCAGCTCGACAGACTACAATGAGCAGTTCTTC.

This chain joins TRBV7-3 and TRBJ1-5; D ambiguous. Trimming removed 0 bases at V and 5 bases at J, with 5 bases between. Germline V lookup: CDR1 SGHTA, CDR2 FQGTGA. The CDR3 extends over 13 amino acids. This chain's CDR3 is CASSLTGDQPQHF. CDR3 nucleotide sequence: TGTGCCAGCAGCTTAACCGGGGATCAGCCCCAGCATTTT.

This rearrangement joins TRBV7-2 to TRBJ1-6; D is undetermined. Germline V gene lookup returns CDR1 SGHTA and CDR2 FQGNSA. V shed 3 bases and J shed 12 bases, with 21 bases lying between them. The CDR3 length is 16 residues. CDR3: CASSFYPPGNGEPLHF. CDR3 sequence (DNA): TGTGCCAGCAGCTTTTACCCGCCGGGTAATGGGGAACCCCTCCACTTT.

Here the CDR3 DNA reads TGTGCCGGGCAAATTGGCTATGGCTACACCTTC. Its protein product is CAGQIGYGYTF. V gene TRBV30 combines with J gene TRBJ1-2; D is unclear. Trimming took 8 bases from V and 4 from J, leaving 11 bases between them. CDR3 length: 11 amino acids. Germline CDR1 reads GTSNPN; CDR2 reads SVGIG (reference sequence).

The chain joins TRBV27 to TRBJ1-3; D is undetermined. Looked up from germline, CDR1 is MNHEY and CDR2 is SMNVEV (reference sequence). Deletions cut 5 bases from V and 2 bases from J, with 4 bases between. This CDR3 comprises 12 residues. The CDR3 sequence is CASSNTGNTIYF. For the CDR3, the DNA is TGTGCCAGCAGTAATACTGGAAACACCATATATTTT.

This clone was detected a few times. The chain couples TRBV5-1 to TRBJ2-1, with 9 positions matching TRBD1. V lost 2 bases to trimming and J lost 9 bases; unmatched junction nucleotides: 12. Germline loops: CDR1 SGHRS, CDR2 YFSETQ. This CDR3 spans 16 amino acids. DNA of the CDR3: TGCGCCAGCAGCTTAGGCCGGGACAGGGTGGGCGGTGAGCAGTTCTTC. This codes for CASSLGRDRVGGEQFF.

The chain recombines TRBV5-1 with TRBJ1-2; no reliable D call. The V gene's germline CDR1 is SGHRS and CDR2 YFSETQ. The CDR3 consists of 15 residues. Between the trimmed V and J ends, which lost 4 bases and 0 bases, there was a span of 13 bases. CDR3 region: CASSPVRSSNYGYTF. The CDR3 region has the DNA TGCGCCAGCAGCCCTGTCAGGTCTTCTAACTATGGCTACACCTTC.

The gene calls are TRBV30 and TRBJ2-6, with unresolved D. V gave up 0 bases and J gave up 4 bases, with 4 bases separating them. This CDR3 contains 13 residues. From germline, CDR1 is GTSNPN and CDR2 SVGIG (reference sequence). CDR3 amino acids: CAWSVGGANVLTF. CDR3 DNA: TGTGCCTGGAGTGTAGGCGGGGCCAACGTCCTGACTTTC.

This sequence joins TRBV6-5 and TRBJ1-6; the match to TRBD1 covers 9 bases. This CDR3 is 14 amino acids long. V shed 6 bases, J shed 8 bases, and the junction held 5 bases outside the gene matches. The germline V gene encodes CDR1 MNHEY and CDR2 SVGAGI. This CDR3 reads CASRYRGHDSPLHF. In nucleotides, the CDR3 is TGTGCCAGCAGATACAGGGGGCATGATTCACCCCTCCACTTT.

The rearrangement joins TRBV7-9 to TRBJ1-2; D call uncertain. The CDR3 is made up of 11 amino acids. Trimming pared 2 bases from V and 6 bases from J, leaving 4 bases between. CDR1 and CDR2 (germline): SEHNR, FQNEAQ (reference sequence). CDR3 protein: CASSLQNGYTF. For the CDR3, the DNA is TGTGCCAGCAGCTTACAGAATGGCTACACCTTC.

J is TRBJ2-5 and V is TRBV18; D tentatively reads TRBD1 or TRBD2 (6 bases each). The germline V gene encodes CDR1 KGHSH and CDR2 LQKENI. Trimming shortened V by 0 bases and J by 9 bases, and 17 bases separated the two germline ends. The CDR3 runs to 15 residues. The CDR3 DNA is TGTGCCAGCTCACCACCGGGGGGCGTCGAGGTGGCCCAGTACTTC. This gives the protein CASSPPGGVEVAQYF.